What follows are 28 T cell receptor beta chains derived from one specimen sequenced in a study of CD8+CD57+ T cells in acquired aplastic anemia. Genomic DNA provided the template from which TCR beta VDJ and CDR3 profiles were obtained. From the reads, TCRdb called clonotypes with MiXCR, one entry per CDR3 protein. The repertoire holds around 400,000 distinct CDR3 sequences, 65% to 75% seen once, with around 4% in the top ten. The sample was sorted CD4+, CD8+, or CD8+CD57+ T cells (not recorded which) from PBMCs. These receptors were taken from a human donor in good health, serving as a control.

The chain is built from TRBV15 and TRBJ2-7; a weak D match, TRBD2 (7 bases). CDR3 length equals 15 residues. Germline assignment: CDR1 LNHNV and CDR2 YYDKDF (reference sequence). Trimming took 5 bases from V and 2 from J, leaving 16 bases between them. Here the CDR3 reads CATSRGRERAYEQYF. CDR3 sequence (DNA): TGTGCCACCAGCCGGGGGCGGGAGAGGGCCTACGAGCAGTACTTC.

With respect to this clonotype: The junction departs from the called germline gene at one end, perhaps through a read error. The chain links TRBV7-8 to TRBJ2-7; D is uncertain. This CDR3 comprises 14 residues. In germline, CDR1 is SGHVS, CDR2 FQNEAQ. In nucleotides, the CDR3 is TGTGCCAGCAGGTTGAGCAGGACGCTTACAGATACGCAGTTC. Protein product: CASRLSRTLTDTQF.

The J gene is TRBJ1-6, the V gene TRBV12-3 or TRBV12-4; no definite D call. The CDR3 spans 15 residues. Trimming stripped 8 bases from V and 11 bases from J, with 22 bases between. The CDR3 DNA reads TGTGCCAGCGCATCATATCGGGCATCGCCGACACCCCTCCACTTT. Translating gives CASASYRASPTPLHF.

The genes are TRBV10-3 and TRBJ2-3, with D perhaps assigned TRBD1 or TRBD2 (5 bases each). In germline, CDR1 is ENHRY, CDR2 SYGVKD. V lost 1 base to trimming and J lost 1 base, with 15 bases between them. This CDR3 is built from 17 residues. The DNA for the CDR3 is TGTGCCATCAGTGAGTTGACCCTGAGAGGGGGCACAGATACGCAGTATTTT. This translates into CAISELTLRGGTDTQYF.

As regards this clonotype: Mismatch with germline at one junction end may stem from a read error. J is TRBJ2-5 and V is TRBV15, with D possibly TRBD1 on 6 matching bases. This CDR3 has 12 residues. Germline V lookup: CDR1 LNHNV, CDR2 YYDKDF (reference sequence). The CDR3 DNA is TGTGCCAGCAGCTTAGGGGGAGCGACCCAGTACTTC. This sequence encodes CASSLGGATQYF. The entire variable domain, with the rest obtained from reference TRBV15 and TRBJ2-5, is as follows: DAMVIQNPRYQVTQFGKPVTLSCSQTLNHNVMYWYQQKSSQAPKLLFHYYDKDFNNEADTPDNFQSRRPNTSFCFLDIRSPGLGDTAMYLCASSLGGATQYFGPGTRLLVL.

This clonotype was seen a single time. This chain links TRBV7-2 with TRBJ2-7; 11 bases are shared with TRBD1. This CDR3 is 15 amino acids long. Trimming took 6 bases from V and 13 from J; bases not matched to a gene: 17. Germline lookup yields CDR1 SGHTA and CDR2 FQGNSA. The CDR3 region has the DNA TGTGCCAGCAGGTGGGACAGGGGGAACGGCTACACCTTCTACTTC. Protein: CASRWDRGNGYTFYF.

This clonotype was recorded at least ten times. This chain links TRBV11-2 with TRBJ2-1; D gene uncertain. The germline CDR1 and CDR2 sequences are SGHAT and FQNNGV. There are 15 residues in the CDR3. Trimming removed 3 bases from V and 3 bases from J, with 12 bases in between. CDR3: CASSLFWEDYNEQFF. CDR3 sequence (DNA): TGTGCCAGCAGCTTGTTCTGGGAAGACTACAATGAGCAGTTCTTC.

The count of this clonotype is one. Because the CDR3's place on the DNA is in doubt, the DNA is left out and the CDR3 is given as listed by TCRdb. This sequence joins TRBV7-9 and TRBJ2-2; whether TRBD1, the table's D call, matches the DNA was not checked. Germline CDR1 and CDR2: SEHNR and FQNEAQ (reference sequence). The CDR3 is 15 residues long, counting both termini. The CDR3 spells CASSLSAAFFGQGFF.

V is TRBV9 and J is TRBJ2-7; no clear D. The V end was cut by 4 bases, the J end by 9 bases, with 17 bases between. From germline, CDR1 is SGDLS and CDR2 YYNGEE. CDR3 length equals 13 residues. The CDR3 bases are TGTGCCAGCAGCTTAGACGGTAGTCGTGGGCAGTACTTC. Its translation: CASSLDGSRGQYF.

This sequence joins TRBV7-8 and TRBJ2-5; 7 bases align to TRBD2. Trimming took 5 bases from V and 12 from J; bases not matched to a gene: 18. CDR1 SGHVS and CDR2 FQNEAQ come from the germline V gene. CDR3 length: 15 amino acids. CDR3 sequence reads: CASSLLNGGTSYEYF. Written as DNA, the CDR3 is TGTGCCAGCAGCCTTCTAAACGGGGGGACTTCCTACGAGTACTTC.

As to this clonotype: Sequence at one end of the junction differs from germline and may be a read error. V is TRBV25-1 and J is TRBJ2-7; 7 bases match TRBD2. This CDR3 spans 13 amino acids. Looked up from germline, CDR1 is MGHDK and CDR2 is SYGVNS. CDR3 sequence (DNA): TGTGCCAGCAGTCAATATGGGGGGGAAAGGCAGTACTTC. It yields the protein CASSQYGGERQYF.

The rearrangement links TRBV12-3 or TRBV12-4 to TRBJ1-1, with D uncertain. The CDR3 extends over 14 amino acids. The ends were cut back, 3 bases at V and 4 bases at J, with 12 bases in the middle. The CDR3 loop is CASSLGPRRTEAFF. The CDR3, as DNA: TGTGCCAGCAGTTTGGGCCCTAGGCGCACTGAAGCTTTCTTT.

This clonotype appeared a few times. The chain couples TRBV19 to TRBJ1-6; 12 nucleotides align to TRBD1. Germline V lookup: CDR1 LNHDA, CDR2 SQIVND (reference sequence). The V gene end was trimmed by 9 bases and the J gene end by 9 bases; junction bases not matched to a gene: 6. The CDR3 is 14 amino acids. The CDR3 DNA follows: TGTGCCAGCGCGAGGGGACAGGGGGCTTCACCCCTCCACTTT. Protein product: CASARGQGASPLHF.

With respect to this clonotype: A read error may produce the germline difference seen at one junction end. This chain joins TRBV7-8 and TRBJ2-2; 9 nucleotides align to TRBD1. The CDR3 consists of 14 residues. Germline-derived CDR1 and CDR2 are SGHVS and FQNEAQ. Here the CDR3 reads CAWTGTGNYEQYFF. The CDR3 DNA reads TGTGCCTGGACCGGGACAGGGAACTACGAGCAGTACTTCTTT.

This clonotype came up a few times. The chain joins TRBV12-3 or TRBV12-4 to TRBJ1-1, with unresolved D. Trimming left V 1 base short and J 8 bases short, with 8 bases between. The CDR3 has 12 amino acids. The CDR3 bases are TGTGCCAGCAGTTTAGTTGGGAGAGAAGCTTTCTTT. Its protein is CASSLVGREAFF.

This clonotype has a single count. The chain uses TRBV4-2 and TRBJ2-6; D possibly uses TRBD1 or TRBD2 (5 bases each). The V gene lost 5 bases and the J gene lost 16 bases, with 27 bases spanning the gap. There are 16 residues in the CDR3. Per germline, CDR1 LGHNA and CDR2 YNFKEQ. This CDR3 is CASSEAPSHGANELTF. CDR3 bases: TGTGCCAGCAGCGAAGCACCTAGCCACGGGGCCAACGAGCTGACTTTC.

The rearrangement links TRBV20-1 to TRBJ2-3; a possible D gene is TRBD1 (5 bases). This CDR3 contains 15 residues. Germline CDR1 is DFQATT and CDR2 is SNEGSKA (reference sequence). V lost 6 bases, J lost 0 bases, and 16 bases lay in between. CDR3 in DNA: TGCAGTGCCCCCCCGCAGGGAAAGAGCACAGATACGCAGTATTTT. Encoded protein: CSAPPQGKSTDTQYF.

Regarding this clonotype: No conserved phenylalanine or tryptophan ends this CDR3, so it is likely a read error. The limits of the CDR3 on the DNA are not certain, so only TCRdb's listed CDR3 is given. V is TRBV10-3 and J is TRBJ1-2. 14 amino acids form the CDR3, both terminal residues included. Germline assignment: CDR1 ENHRY and CDR2 SYGVKD. This CDR3 reads CAISEPDSNYCYTV.

The table lists this clonotype with a count of one. A much larger clone differs by one base, so this may be a read error. The V call is TRBV6-2 or TRBV6-3, the J call TRBJ2-3; D might be TRBD1 (5 bases). The J call may not be correct, given that the DNA end is closer to TRBJ1-5. There are 15 residues in the CDR3. The germline V gene has CDR1 MNHEY and CDR2 SVGEGT. CDR3 loop: CASSYGGDRTDTQHF. CDR3 DNA: TGTGCCAGCAGTTACGGCGGGGACCGCACAGATACGCAGCATTTT.

CDR3 DNA sequence: TGTGCCAGCAGTGAATCTGGGGCGTTCTATGGCTACACCTTC. Translation: CASSESGAFYGYTF. This chain connects TRBV25-1 to TRBJ1-2; D may be TRBD1 (5 bases). Germline values: CDR1 MGHDK, CDR2 SYGVNS. The CDR3 extends over 14 amino acids. V was cut by 1 base and J by 4 bases, with 10 bases left in between.

The V and J genes are TRBV12-3 or TRBV12-4 and TRBJ1-5; no firm D call. The CDR3 spans 15 residues. V was pared by 8 bases and J by 4 bases, with 18 bases between. Here the CDR3 reads CASRSGRSENQPQHF. The CDR3 nucleotides read TGTGCCAGCCGGTCAGGTCGGTCGGAGAATCAGCCCCAGCATTTT.

This clonotype was seen at least ten times. V is TRBV30 and J is TRBJ1-2; D remains ambiguous. Germline V gene data show CDR1 as GTSNPN and CDR2 as SVGIG (reference sequence). CDR3 length equals 12 residues. Trimming stripped 4 bases from V and 6 bases from J, with 12 bases between. CDR3 protein: CAWTGGFNGYTF. CDR3 DNA sequence: TGTGCCTGGACAGGAGGTTTTAATGGCTACACCTTC. Combining the CDR3 with reference TRBV30 and TRBJ1-2 gives the whole variable domain SQTIHQWPATLVQPVGSPLSLECTVEGTSNPNLYWYRQAAGRGLQLLFYSVGIGQISSEVPQNLSASRPQDRQFILSSKKLLLSDSGFYLCAWTGGFNGYTFGSGTRLTVV.

About this clonotype itself: A much larger clonotype is one base distant, so this may be a read error. The genes are TRBV4-2 and TRBJ1-2; TRBD1 matches at 10 bases. This CDR3 contains 15 residues. From germline, CDR1 is LGHNA and CDR2 YNFKEQ. CDR3 sequence: CASSQETTGGYGYAF. For the CDR3, the DNA is TGTGCCAGCAGCCAAGAAACGACAGGGGGCTATGGCTACGCCTTC.

There are many counts of this clonotype. This chain links TRBV6-6 with TRBJ2-3; 7 bases map to TRBD2. Germline V gene sequence: CDR1 MNHNY, CDR2 SVGAGI (reference sequence). The length of the CDR3 is 16 residues. Trimming at V came to 1 base and at J to 1 base, leaving 5 bases not matched to a gene. CDR3 DNA: TGTGCCAGCAGTTACTTGCTAAGCGGGGGCACAGATACGCAGTATTTT. It specifies CASSYLLSGGTDTQYF.

Note on this clonotype: Compared with germline, one end of the junction differs, possibly owing to a read error. V gene TRBV7-8 combines with J gene TRBJ1-4, with a possible D match to TRBD1 (6 bases). Per germline, CDR1 SGHVS and CDR2 FQNEAQ. The CDR3 runs 17 residues. CDR3 nucleotides: TGTGCCAGCAGTGAACAGGGAGGGGCTGCAACTAATGCAAAACTGTTTTTT. It yields the protein CASSEQGGAATNAKLFF.

The rearrangement joins TRBV4-3 to TRBJ2-1; D perhaps matches TRBD1 (6 bases). CDR3 size: 13 residues. Trimming shortened V by 6 bases and J by 12 bases, and 18 bases separated the two germline ends. In germline, CDR1 is LGHNA, CDR2 YSLEER. DNA of the CDR3: TGCGCCAGCAGTCCTCAGGGGTCTAGTGGGCAGTTCTTC. Protein sequence: CASSPQGSSGQFF.

This rearrangement joins TRBV14 to TRBJ1-3; D is unresolved. In germline, CDR1 is SGHDN, CDR2 FVKESK. The CDR3 has 13 residues. Trimming took 1 base from V and 4 from J, leaving 5 bases between them. The CDR3 DNA reads as TGTGCCAGCAGCCAAGCCGCCGGAAACACCATATATTTT. Residues: CASSQAAGNTIYF.

The J gene is TRBJ1-2, the V gene TRBV20-1; D is perhaps TRBD1 (5 bases). V lost 6 bases and J lost 8, with 19 bases in between. CDR1 is DFQATT, CDR2 SNEGSKA, per germline (reference sequence). The CDR3 is 13 residues long. CDR3 residues: CSAPQEGNQGYTF. The CDR3 region has the DNA TGCAGTGCCCCACAGGAGGGGAACCAGGGCTACACCTTC.